The T cell receptor (beta chain) described here comes from a study of early T cells in non-severe SARS-CoV-2 infection. Individual cDNA molecules were tagged with unique molecular identifiers. Each CDR3 protein is one row after TCRdb ran MiXCR on the 5' RACE reads. The sample has about 79,000 distinct CDR3 sequences, over 9% seen once. CDR3 length: 16 residues. J was trimmed by 0 bases and V by 5 bases; bases with no gene match: 4. Germline V gives CDR1 SNHLY, CDR2 FYNNEI. The sequencing sample was made of whole blood. This TCR derives from an adult who was a healthcare worker with PCR-confirmed SARS-CoV-2 infection or an uninfected control (not recorded which). This rearrangement joins TRBV2 to TRBJ1-5; 10 nucleotides match TRBD1. CDR3 in amino acids: CASSLDRGYSNQPQHF. CDR3 sequence (DNA): TGTGCCAGCAGTCTGGACAGGGGGTATAGCAATCAGCCCCAGCATTTT.